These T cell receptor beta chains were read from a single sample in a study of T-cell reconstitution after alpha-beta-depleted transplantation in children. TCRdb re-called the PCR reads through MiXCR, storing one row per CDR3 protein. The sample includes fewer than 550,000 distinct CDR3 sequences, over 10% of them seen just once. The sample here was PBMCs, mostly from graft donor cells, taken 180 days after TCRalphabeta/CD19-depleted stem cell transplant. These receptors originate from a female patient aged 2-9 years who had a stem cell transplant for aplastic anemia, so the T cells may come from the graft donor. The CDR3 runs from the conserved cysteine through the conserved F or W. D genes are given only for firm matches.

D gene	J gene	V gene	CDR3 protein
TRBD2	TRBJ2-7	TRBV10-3	CAISDSGGYYEQYF
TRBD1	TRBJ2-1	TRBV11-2	CASSTRTGDYNEQFF
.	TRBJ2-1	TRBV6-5	CASSYSRGLAYNEQFF
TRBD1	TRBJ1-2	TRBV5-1	CASSPVQGIGYGYTF
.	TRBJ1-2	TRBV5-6	CASSLGGGVDGYTF
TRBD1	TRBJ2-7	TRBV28	CASSTSPTGRGQYF
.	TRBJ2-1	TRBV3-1	CASNLWSGAGVNNEQFF
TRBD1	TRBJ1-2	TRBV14	CASSRDQGAYGYTF
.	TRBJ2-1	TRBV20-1	CSASGVYNEQFF
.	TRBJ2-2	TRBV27	CASKGGDGELFF
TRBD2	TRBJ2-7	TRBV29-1	CSVTSGTIEQYF
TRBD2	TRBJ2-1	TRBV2	CASSLGGLAGLSYNEQFF
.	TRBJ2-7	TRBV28	CATKERGVGEQYF
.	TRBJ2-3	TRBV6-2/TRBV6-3	CASSYLSRGLVTDTQYF
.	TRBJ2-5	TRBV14	CASSHKAETQYF
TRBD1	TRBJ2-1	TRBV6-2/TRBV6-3	CASSAYRGVYNEQFF
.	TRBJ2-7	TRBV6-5	CASSYGPLSDEQYF
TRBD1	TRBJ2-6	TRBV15	CATSRDRRTVKGSGANVLTF
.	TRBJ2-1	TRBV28	CASSLVGRWSYNEQFF
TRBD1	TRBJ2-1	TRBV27	CASSWGTGGGEQFF
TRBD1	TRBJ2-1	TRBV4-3	CASSRPGQGENEQFF
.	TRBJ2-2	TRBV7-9	CASSPWTDAGELFF
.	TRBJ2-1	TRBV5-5	CASSLLGGDYNEQFF
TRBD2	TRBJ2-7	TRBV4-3	CASSQQLAGVYEQYF
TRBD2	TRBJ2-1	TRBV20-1	CSAVLAGNEQFF
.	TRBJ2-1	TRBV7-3	CASSSRGVRGGSSYNEQFF
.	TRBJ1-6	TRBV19	CASSRLGRGPNSPLHF
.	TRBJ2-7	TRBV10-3	CAISDHTGTYEQYF
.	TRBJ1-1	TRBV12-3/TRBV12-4	CASSLDTGFTKDTEAFF
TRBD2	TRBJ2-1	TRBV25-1	CASGSGRVYNEQFF
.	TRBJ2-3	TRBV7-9	CASSFGSKEGDADTQYF
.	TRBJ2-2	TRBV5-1	CASSYTRSGELFF
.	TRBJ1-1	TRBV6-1	CASSAQGRTEAFF
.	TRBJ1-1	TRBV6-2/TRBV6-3	CASSRHRENTEAFF
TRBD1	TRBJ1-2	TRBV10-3	CAISVGQGADGYTF
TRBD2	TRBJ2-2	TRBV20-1	CSAPREGLYGELFF
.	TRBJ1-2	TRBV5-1	CASSLDQAYYGYTF
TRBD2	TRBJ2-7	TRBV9	CASSVGTSGSGTYEQYF
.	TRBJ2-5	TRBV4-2	CASSQVRTRETQYF
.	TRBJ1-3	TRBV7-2	CASSLAQLTSGGNTIYF
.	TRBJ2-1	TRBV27	CASSLSLVSYNEQFF
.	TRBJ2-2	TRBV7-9	CASSTHTGELFF